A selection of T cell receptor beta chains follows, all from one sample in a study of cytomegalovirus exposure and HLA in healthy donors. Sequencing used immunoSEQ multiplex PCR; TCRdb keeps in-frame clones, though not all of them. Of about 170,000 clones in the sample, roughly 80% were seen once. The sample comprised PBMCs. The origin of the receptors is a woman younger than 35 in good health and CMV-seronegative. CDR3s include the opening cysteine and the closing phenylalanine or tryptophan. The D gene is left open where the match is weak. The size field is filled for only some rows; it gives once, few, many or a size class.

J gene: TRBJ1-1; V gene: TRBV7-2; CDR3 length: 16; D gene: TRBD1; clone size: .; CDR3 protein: CASSLTRGTANTEAFF; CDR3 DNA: TGTGCCAGCAGCTTAACGCGAGGGACAGCGAACACTGAAGCTTTCTTT
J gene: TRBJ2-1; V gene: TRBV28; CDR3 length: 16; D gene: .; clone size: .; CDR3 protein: CASSRVGALGRGEQFF; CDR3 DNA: TGTGCCAGCAGCCGGGTGGGGGCCCTAGGCCGCGGGGAGCAGTTCTTC
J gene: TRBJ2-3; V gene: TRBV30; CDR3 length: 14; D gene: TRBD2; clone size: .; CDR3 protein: CAWGTGLAADTQYF; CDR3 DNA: TGTGCCTGGGGTACGGGACTAGCTGCAGATACGCAGTATTTT
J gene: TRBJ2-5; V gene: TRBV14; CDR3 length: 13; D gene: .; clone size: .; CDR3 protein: CASTRFRGETQYF; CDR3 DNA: TGTGCCAGCACCCGATTCCGGGGAGAGACCCAGTACTTC
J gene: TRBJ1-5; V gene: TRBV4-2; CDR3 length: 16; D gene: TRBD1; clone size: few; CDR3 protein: CASSHNTGGSNQPQHF; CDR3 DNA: TGTGCCAGCAGCCACAATACAGGGGGCAGCAATCAGCCCCAGCATTTT
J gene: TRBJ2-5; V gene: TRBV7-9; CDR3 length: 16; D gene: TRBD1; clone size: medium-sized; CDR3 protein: CASSPGPGQNQETQYF; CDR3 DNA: TGTGCCAGCAGCCCAGGTCCGGGACAGAATCAAGAGACCCAGTACTTC
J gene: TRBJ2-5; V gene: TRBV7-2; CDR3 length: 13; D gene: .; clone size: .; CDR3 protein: CASSYVRQETQYF; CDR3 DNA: TGTGCCAGCAGCTATGTGCGCCAAGAGACCCAGTACTTC
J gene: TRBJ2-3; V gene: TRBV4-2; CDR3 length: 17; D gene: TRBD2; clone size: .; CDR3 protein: CASSQAGTSGNTDTQYF; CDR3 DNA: TGTGCCAGCAGCCAAGCCGGGACTAGCGGGAACACAGATACGCAGTATTTT
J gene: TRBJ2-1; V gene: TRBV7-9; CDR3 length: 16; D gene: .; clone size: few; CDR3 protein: CASSPTGTTPYNEQFF; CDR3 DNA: TGTGCCAGCAGCCCTACCGGGACAACCCCCTACAATGAGCAGTTCTTC
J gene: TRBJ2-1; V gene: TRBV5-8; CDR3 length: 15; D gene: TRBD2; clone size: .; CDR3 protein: CASSLGVAGGYEQFF; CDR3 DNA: TGTGCCAGCAGCTTGGGCGTAGCGGGAGGCTATGAGCAGTTCTTC
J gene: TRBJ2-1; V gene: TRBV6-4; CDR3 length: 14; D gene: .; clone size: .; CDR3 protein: CASSDYPRDNEQFF; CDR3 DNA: TGTGCCAGCAGTGACTACCCCAGGGACAATGAGCAGTTCTTC
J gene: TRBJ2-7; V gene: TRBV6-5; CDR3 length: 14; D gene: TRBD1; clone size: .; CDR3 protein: CASSAVTGVYEQYF; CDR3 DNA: TGTGCCAGCAGTGCGGTTACAGGGGTTTACGAGCAGTACTTC
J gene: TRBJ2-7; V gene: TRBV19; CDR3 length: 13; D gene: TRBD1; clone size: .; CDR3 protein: CATRQGTSYEQYF; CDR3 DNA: TGTGCCACCAGACAGGGTACGTCCTACGAGCAGTACTTC
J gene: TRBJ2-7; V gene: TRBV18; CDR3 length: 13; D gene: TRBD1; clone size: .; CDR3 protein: CASSPGTGAEQYF; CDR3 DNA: TGTGCCAGCTCACCAGGGACAGGGGCCGAGCAGTACTTC
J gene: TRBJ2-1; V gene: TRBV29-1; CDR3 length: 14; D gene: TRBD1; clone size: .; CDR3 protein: CSVRGQDFYNEQFF; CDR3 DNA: TGCAGCGTCCGCGGACAGGATTTCTACAATGAGCAGTTCTTC
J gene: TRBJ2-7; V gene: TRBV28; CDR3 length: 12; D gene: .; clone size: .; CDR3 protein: CASSSPKVEQYF; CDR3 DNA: TGTGCCAGCAGTTCGCCAAAAGTCGAGCAGTACTTC
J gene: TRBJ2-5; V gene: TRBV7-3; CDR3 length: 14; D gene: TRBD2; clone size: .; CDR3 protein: CASSLSAGEGTQYF; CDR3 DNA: TGTGCCAGCAGCTTATCAGCCGGGGAGGGGACCCAGTACTTC
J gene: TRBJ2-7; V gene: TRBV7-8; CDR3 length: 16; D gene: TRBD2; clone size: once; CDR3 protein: CASSLEWGGLTYEQYF; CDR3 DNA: TGTGCCAGCAGCTTAGAGTGGGGAGGGCTCACCTACGAGCAGTACTTC
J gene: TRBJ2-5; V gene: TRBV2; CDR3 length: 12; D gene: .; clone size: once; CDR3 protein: CASMQGRETQYF; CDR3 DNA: TGTGCCAGCATGCAGGGGCGAGAGACCCAGTACTTC
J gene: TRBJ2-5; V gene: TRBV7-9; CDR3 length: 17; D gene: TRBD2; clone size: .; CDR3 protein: CASSFLGSGRYQETQYF; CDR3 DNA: TGTGCCAGCAGCTTTCTTGGTAGCGGGAGGTACCAAGAGACCCAGTACTTC
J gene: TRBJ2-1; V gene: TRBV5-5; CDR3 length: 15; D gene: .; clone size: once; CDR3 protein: CASSLARVSYNEQFF; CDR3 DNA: TGTGCCAGCAGCTTGGCGCGGGTCTCCTACAATGAGCAGTTCTTC
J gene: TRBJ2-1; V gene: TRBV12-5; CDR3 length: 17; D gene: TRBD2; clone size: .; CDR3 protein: CASGSGRLAGGRNEQFF; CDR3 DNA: TGTGCTAGTGGTTCTGGAAGACTAGCGGGAGGGCGGAATGAGCAGTTCTTC
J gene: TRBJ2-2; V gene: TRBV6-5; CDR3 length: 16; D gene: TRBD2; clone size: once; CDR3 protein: CASSYSASGPGGELFF; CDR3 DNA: TGTGCCAGCAGTTACTCGGCTAGCGGGCCGGGGGGGGAGCTGTTTTTT
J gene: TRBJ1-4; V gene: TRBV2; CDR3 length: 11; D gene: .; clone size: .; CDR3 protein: CASRTTGKLFF; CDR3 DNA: TGTGCCAGCAGGACCACAGGGAAACTGTTTTTT
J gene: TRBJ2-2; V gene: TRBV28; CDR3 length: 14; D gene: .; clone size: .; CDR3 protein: CASSFGQNTGELVF; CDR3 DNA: TGTGCCAGCAGTTTTGGACAGAACACCGGGGAGCTGGTTTTT
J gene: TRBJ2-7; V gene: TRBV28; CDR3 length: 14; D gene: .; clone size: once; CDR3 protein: CASSPGLESYEQYF; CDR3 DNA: TGTGCCAGCAGTCCGGGACTTGAGTCCTACGAGCAGTACTTC
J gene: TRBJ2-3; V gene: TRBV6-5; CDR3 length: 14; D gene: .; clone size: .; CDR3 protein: CASSGGGDTDTQYF; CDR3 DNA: TGTGCCAGCAGTGGTGGAGGGGACACAGATACGCAGTATTTT
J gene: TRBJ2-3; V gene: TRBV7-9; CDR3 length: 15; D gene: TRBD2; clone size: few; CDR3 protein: CASSLRLAGTDTQYF; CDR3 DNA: TGTGCCAGCAGCCTAAGACTAGCCGGCACAGATACGCAGTATTTT
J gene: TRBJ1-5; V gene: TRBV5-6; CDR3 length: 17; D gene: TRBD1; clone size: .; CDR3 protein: CASSERVQGANNQPQHF; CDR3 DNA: TGTGCCAGCAGCGAGAGAGTACAGGGGGCAAACAATCAGCCCCAGCATTTT
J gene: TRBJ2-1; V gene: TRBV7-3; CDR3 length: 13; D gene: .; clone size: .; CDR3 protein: CASSSFASDEQFF; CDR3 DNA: TGTGCCAGCAGCTCATTCGCTAGCGATGAGCAGTTCTTC
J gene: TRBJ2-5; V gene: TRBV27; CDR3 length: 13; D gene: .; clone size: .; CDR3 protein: CASSFVYQETQYF; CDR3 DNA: TGTGCCAGCAGTTTCGTGTACCAAGAGACCCAGTACTTC
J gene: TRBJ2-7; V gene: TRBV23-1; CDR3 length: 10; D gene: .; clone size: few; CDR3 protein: CASRNREQYF; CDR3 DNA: TGCGCCAGCAGGAACAGAGAGCAGTACTTC
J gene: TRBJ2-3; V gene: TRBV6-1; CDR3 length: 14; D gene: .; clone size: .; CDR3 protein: CASSPSHNTDTQYF; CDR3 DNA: TGTGCCAGCAGTCCGTCTCACAACACAGATACGCAGTATTTT
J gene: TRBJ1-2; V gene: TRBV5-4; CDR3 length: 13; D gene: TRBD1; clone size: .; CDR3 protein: CASSLQGNFGYTF; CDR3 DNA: TGTGCCAGCAGCTTACAGGGGAATTTTGGCTACACCTTC
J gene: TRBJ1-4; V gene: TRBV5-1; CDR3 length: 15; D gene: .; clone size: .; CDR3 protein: CASSLAGATNEKLFF; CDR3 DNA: TGCGCCAGCAGCTTGGCAGGGGCAACTAATGAAAAACTGTTTTTT
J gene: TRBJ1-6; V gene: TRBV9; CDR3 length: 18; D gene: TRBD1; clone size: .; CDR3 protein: CASSPSGGTGGLRSPLHF; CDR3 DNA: TGTGCCAGCAGCCCAAGCGGAGGGACAGGGGGCCTGAGGTCACCCCTCCACTTT
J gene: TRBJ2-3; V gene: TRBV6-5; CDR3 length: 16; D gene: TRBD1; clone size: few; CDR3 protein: CASSWGGTGGTDTQYF; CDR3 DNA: TGTGCCAGCAGTTGGGGTGGGACAGGGGGCACAGATACGCAGTATTTT
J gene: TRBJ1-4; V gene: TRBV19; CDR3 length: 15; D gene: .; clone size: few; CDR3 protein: CASSTSVQGDEKLFF; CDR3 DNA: TGTGCCAGTAGTACCTCGGTGCAGGGTGACGAAAAACTGTTTTTT
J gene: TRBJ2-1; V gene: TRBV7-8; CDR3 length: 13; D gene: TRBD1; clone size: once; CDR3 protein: CASSTGQAFFQFF; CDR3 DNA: TGTGCCAGCAGTACCGGACAGGCCTTTTTCCAGTTCTTC
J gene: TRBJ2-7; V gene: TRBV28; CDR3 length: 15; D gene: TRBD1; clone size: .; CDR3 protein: CASVASGGQLREQYF; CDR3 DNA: TGTGCCAGCGTAGCCTCAGGGGGTCAGCTACGGGAGCAGTACTTC
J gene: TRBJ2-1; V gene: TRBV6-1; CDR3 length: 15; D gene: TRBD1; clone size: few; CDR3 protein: CASSGGGAVYNEQFF; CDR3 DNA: TGTGCCAGCAGTGGAGGGGGCGCGGTCTACAATGAGCAGTTCTTC
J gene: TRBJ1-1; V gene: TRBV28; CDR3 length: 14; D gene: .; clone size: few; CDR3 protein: CASSSQGRNTEAFF; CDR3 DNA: TGTGCCAGCAGTTCACAGGGAAGGAACACTGAAGCTTTCTTT
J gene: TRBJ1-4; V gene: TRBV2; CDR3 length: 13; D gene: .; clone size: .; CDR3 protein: CAGTERRFEKLFF; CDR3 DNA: TGTGCCGGCACAGAGCGCCGATTTGAAAAACTGTTTTTT
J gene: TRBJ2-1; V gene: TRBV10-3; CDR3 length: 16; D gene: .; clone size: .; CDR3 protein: CAIRSNSESSYNEQFF; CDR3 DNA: TGTGCCATCAGGTCTAATAGCGAAAGCTCCTACAATGAGCAGTTCTTC
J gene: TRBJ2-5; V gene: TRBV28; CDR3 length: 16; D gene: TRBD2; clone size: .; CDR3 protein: CASSLSTAGAGETQYF; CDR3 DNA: TGTGCCAGCAGTTTATCTACCGCGGGAGCGGGCGAGACCCAGTACTTC
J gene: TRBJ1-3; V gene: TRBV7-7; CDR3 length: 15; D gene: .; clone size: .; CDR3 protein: CASSLGGSSGNTIYF; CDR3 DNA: TGTGCTAGCAGCTTAGGAGGGAGCTCTGGAAACACCATATATTTT
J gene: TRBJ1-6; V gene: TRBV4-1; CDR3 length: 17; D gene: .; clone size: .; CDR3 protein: CASSQGPQEEPNSPLHF; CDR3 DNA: TGCGCCAGCAGCCAAGGGCCCCAAGAGGAACCTAATTCACCCCTCCACTTT
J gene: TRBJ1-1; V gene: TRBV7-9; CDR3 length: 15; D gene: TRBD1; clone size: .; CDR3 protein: CASSLGQGKNTEAFF; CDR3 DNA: TGTGCCAGCAGCTTAGGACAGGGAAAGAACACTGAAGCTTTCTTT
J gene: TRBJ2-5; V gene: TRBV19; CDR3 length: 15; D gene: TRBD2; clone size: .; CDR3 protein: CASSLLAGAWETQYF; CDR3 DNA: TGTGCCAGTAGTCTTCTAGCGGGGGCCTGGGAGACCCAGTACTTC
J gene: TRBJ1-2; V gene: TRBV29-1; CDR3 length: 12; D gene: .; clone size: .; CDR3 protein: CSALPGDYGYTF; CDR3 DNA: TGCAGCGCCCTGCCAGGGGACTATGGCTACACCTTC
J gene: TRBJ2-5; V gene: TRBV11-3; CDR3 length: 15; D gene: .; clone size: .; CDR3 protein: CASSSRAGRKGTQYF; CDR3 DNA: TGTGCCAGCAGCTCGCGGGCGGGGAGAAAGGGGACCCAGTACTTC
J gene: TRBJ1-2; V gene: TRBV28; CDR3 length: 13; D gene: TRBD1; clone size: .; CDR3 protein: CASSPGDRNGYTF; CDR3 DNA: TGTGCCAGCAGTCCAGGGGACAGGAATGGCTACACCTTC
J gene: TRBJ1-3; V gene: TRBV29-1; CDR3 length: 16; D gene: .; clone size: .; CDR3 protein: CSVETDSLLSGNTIYF; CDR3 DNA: TGCAGCGTTGAGACAGACTCACTACTCTCTGGAAACACCATATATTTT
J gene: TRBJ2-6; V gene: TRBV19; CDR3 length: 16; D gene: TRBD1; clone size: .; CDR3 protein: CASSIVTGAGANVLTF; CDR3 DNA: TGTGCCAGTAGTATAGTTACAGGGGCTGGGGCCAACGTCCTGACTTTC
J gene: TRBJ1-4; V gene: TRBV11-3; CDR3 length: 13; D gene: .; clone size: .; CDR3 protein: CASSLLGSEKLFF; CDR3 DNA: TGTGCCAGCAGCTTATTGGGGAGCGAAAAACTGTTTTTT